Presented here are 19 T cell receptor beta chains from one specimen sequenced in a study of T cells after yellow fever vaccination. TCRdb analysed the 5' RACE reads with MiXCR anew, one entry per CDR3 protein. The sample holds about 580,000 distinct CDR3 sequences, about a sixth seen once. The starting material was PBMCs, obtained roughly 5 days after the first yellow fever vaccination. The source is a man aged 18 to 29 who received the YFV17D yellow fever vaccine.

This clonotype appeared many times. The chain has TRBV12-3 or TRBV12-4 and TRBJ2-7, with 11 bases aligning to TRBD2. The V gene end was trimmed by 5 bases and the J gene end by 2 bases; junction bases not matched to a gene: 11. The CDR3 length is 17 residues. The CDR3, as DNA: TGTGCCAGCAGTCCTTTCCTAGCGGGGGGAATCGCCTACGAGCAGTACTTC. Its translation: CASSPFLAGGIAYEQYF.

This clonotype was found a few times. This chain uses TRBV28 with TRBJ2-3, with D tentatively TRBD1 (6 bases). Germline CDR1 reads MDHEN; CDR2 reads SYDVKM. V dropped 5 bases and J dropped 2 bases, with 11 bases sitting between them. This CDR3 comprises 14 residues. CDR3 DNA sequence: TGTGCCAGCAGTACGGACAGCTACACAGATACGCAGTATTTT. It specifies CASSTDSYTDTQYF.

The chain joins TRBV21-1 to TRBJ2-7. TRBV21-1 is shown as a pseudogene. The CDR3 has 16 residues. Written as DNA, the CDR3 is TGTGCCAGCAGAGCAAAGAAAGGCAGGGACTCCTACGAGCAGTACTTC. This codes for CASRAKKGRDSYEQYF.

The chain uses TRBV7-9 and TRBJ1-1; D call uncertain. Germline CDR1 reads SEHNR; CDR2 reads FQNEAQ (reference sequence). Trimming left V 5 bases short and J 2 bases short, with 21 bases between. The length of the CDR3 is 17 residues. DNA of the CDR3: TGTGCCAGCAGCCAACGGAGAAGGAGTTTAAGCAACACTGAAGCTTTCTTT. This codes for CASSQRRRSLSNTEAFF.

This clonotype has more than one count but fewer than ten. The chain has TRBV7-3 and TRBJ2-1; 8 nucleotides align to TRBD1. The germline V gene encodes CDR1 SGHTA and CDR2 FQGTGA. The CDR3 has 17 residues. Unmatched junction bases numbered 17, after V lost 5 bases and J lost 8 bases. The CDR3 DNA reads TGTGCCAGCAGCGCCTCGCCCGCCGGGACAGGATTGGATGAGCAGTTCTTC. Residues: CASSASPAGTGLDEQFF.

The chain recombines TRBV20-1 with TRBJ2-7; tentative D call: TRBD2 (5 bases). V lost 3 bases and J 6 bases, leaving 12 bases between the germline ends. This CDR3 spans 12 amino acids. The germline CDR1 and CDR2 sequences are DFQATT and SNEGSKA (reference sequence). CDR3 DNA: TGCAGTGCTAGTCGGGCTAGCTTCGAGCAGTACGTC. Its translation is CSASRASFEQYV.

This clonotype is a singleton in its sample. The junction differs from germline at one of its ends, possibly a read error. CDR3 in DNA: TGTGCCAGCAGCCACGAGGGCTCTGGGGCCAACGCCCTGACTTTC. This translates into CASSHEGSGANALTF. This rearrangement joins TRBV16 to TRBJ2-6; D is perhaps TRBD1 or TRBD2 (5 bases each). CDR3 length equals 15 residues. Germline V gene data show CDR1 as KGHSY and CDR2 as FQNENV.

This clonotype is a singleton in its sample. The chain employs TRBV18 and TRBJ1-6; D is unresolved. Trimming stripped 6 bases from V and 6 bases from J, with 27 bases between. CDR3 size: 19 residues. Germline V gives CDR1 KGHSH, CDR2 LQKENI. The CDR3 coding sequence is TGTGCCAGCTCCCCGGGCGAGAGACTAACTGACTCCATTAATTCACCCCTCCACTTT. Translated, it gives CASSPGERLTDSINSPLHF.

This clonotype was seen repeatedly, ten times or more. The chain carries TRBV3-1 and TRBJ2-3, with 8 bases that match TRBD2. V dropped 0 bases and J dropped 7; count of bases not matched to a gene: 9. CDR3 length equals 16 residues. Looked up from germline, CDR1 is LGHDT and CDR2 is YNNKEL (reference sequence). CDR3 sequence: CASSQDPGGARNTQYF. The DNA for the CDR3 is TGTGCCAGCAGCCAAGATCCCGGGGGGGCCCGCAATACGCAGTATTTT.

The chain recombines TRBV5-4 with TRBJ1-6; no clear D. CDR1 and CDR2 (germline): SGHNT, YYREEE (reference sequence). Trimming left V 0 bases short and J 9 bases short, with 13 bases between. The CDR3 has 15 residues. The CDR3 here is CASSLVEGLGSPLHF. CDR3 bases: TGTGCCAGCAGCTTGGTGGAGGGATTGGGTTCACCCCTCCACTTT.

The rearrangement links TRBV20-1 to TRBJ1-1; 8 bases agree with TRBD1. The CDR3 is made up of 14 amino acids. From germline, CDR1 is DFQATT and CDR2 SNEGSKA (reference sequence). The trim removed 5 bases at V and 5 bases at J, leaving 10 bases unmatched. The CDR3 DNA reads TGCAGTGCTCAGACCGGACAGGGTGGGACTGAAGCTTTCTTT. Its protein is CSAQTGQGGTEAFF.

The sample holds a few counts of this clonotype. The rearrangement joins TRBV5-1 to TRBJ1-1; perhaps TRBD1 as D (5 bases). The CDR3 has 14 amino acids. Germline CDR1 is SGHRS and CDR2 is YFSETQ. V lost 7 bases to trimming and J lost 4 bases, with 17 bases between them. CDR3 amino acids: CASSGVGRSTEAFF. The CDR3 region has the DNA TGCGCCAGCTCGGGGGTAGGTCGGAGCACTGAAGCTTTCTTT.

This clonotype was picked up many times. V is TRBV20-1 and J is TRBJ2-1; 11 bases map to TRBD2. From germline, CDR1 is DFQATT and CDR2 SNEGSKA (reference sequence). V shed 3 bases, J shed 9 bases, and the junction held 10 bases outside the gene matches. There are 15 residues in the CDR3. The DNA of the CDR3 is TGCAGTGCTAGCCTAGCGGGGGGCTTATGGGGTGAGCAGTTCTTC. Translation gives CSASLAGGLWGEQFF.

The V gene is TRBV18, the J gene TRBJ2-1; D might be TRBD2 (5 bases). This CDR3 is built from 12 residues. Germline V gives CDR1 KGHSH, CDR2 LQKENI. V lost 3 bases and J 10 bases, leaving 10 bases between the germline ends. The CDR3 protein is CASSPEGSEQFF. CDR3 nucleotides: TGTGCCAGCTCACCCGAGGGCAGCGAGCAGTTCTTC.

The CDR3 DNA follows: TGTGCCAGTAGTCTCGAAGGGGACAGACCAATCCAAGAGACCCAGTACTTC. This sequence encodes CASSLEGDRPIQETQYF. The V call is TRBV19, the J call TRBJ2-5, with TRBD1 identical over 7 bases. After removal of 5 bases from V and 1 base from J, the junction contained 13 bases not matched to a gene. CDR3 size: 17 residues. CDR1 and CDR2 from the germline V gene are LNHDA and SQIVND (reference sequence). Using reference TRBV19 and TRBJ2-5 for the parts outside the CDR3, the full variable domain is DGGITQSPKYLFRKEGQNVTLSCEQNLNHDAMYWYRQDPGQGLRLIYYSQIVNDFQKGDIAEGYSVSREKKESFPLTVTSAQKNPTAFYLCASSLEGDRPIQETQYFGPGTRLLVL.

The gene calls are TRBV14 and TRBJ2-5, with unresolved D. Germline lookup yields CDR1 SGHDN and CDR2 FVKESK. The CDR3 length is 12 residues. V lost 2 bases, J lost 5 bases, and 6 bases lay in between. The CDR3 is CASSQPWETQYF. The CDR3 DNA reads TGTGCCAGCAGCCAACCGTGGGAGACCCAGTACTTC.

This clonotype was observed many times. This chain uses TRBV7-2 with TRBJ2-7; TRBD1 or TRBD2 may be the D gene (5 bases each). V lost 5 bases, J lost 2 bases, and 10 bases lay in between. CDR3 size: 13 residues. CDR1 and CDR2 (germline): SGHTA, FQGNSA. The chain's CDR3 is CASSGTDTYEQYV. CDR3 nucleotide sequence: TGTGCCAGCAGCGGGACGGACACCTACGAGCAGTACGTC.

The genes are TRBV9 and TRBJ1-4; D might be TRBD1 (5 bases). The germline gives CDR1 SGDLS, CDR2 YYNGEE. V was trimmed by 0 bases and J by 4 bases, leaving 7 bases between them. The CDR3 has 14 amino acids. CDR3 protein: CASSVGQINEKLFF. The CDR3 DNA reads TGTGCCAGCAGCGTAGGACAGATTAATGAAAAACTGTTTTTT.

This clonotype has only a few counts. V and J are TRBV10-3 and TRBJ1-1, with D possibly TRBD1 on 6 matching bases. With 3 bases removed from V and 1 base from J, the gap between germline ends came to 9 bases. CDR3 size: 14 residues. The germline V gene has CDR1 ENHRY and CDR2 SYGVKD. Here the CDR3 DNA reads TGTGCCATCAGTGACGCGGGACAGAACACTGAAGCTTTCTTT. Protein: CAISDAGQNTEAFF.